The 9 T cell receptor beta chains listed next were all sequenced from one sample in a study of beta chain features in type 1 diabetes. Study results and limitations: People with Type 1 diabetes carried modestly yet significantly shorter TCRB CDR3s in all four CD4+ subsets.

Their antigens remain unidentified. Investigators reverse transcribed all isolated RNA, so they sequenced expressed TCRB transcripts. Some clones are missing from TCRdb's copy, which holds only in-frame ones; the method was immunoSEQ multiplex PCR. The data contain 300,000 to 450,000 clones, over 10% of them seen just once; the ten biggest clones take up approximately 0.01%. Material: naive CD4+ T cells from blood. Receptors were obtained from a young woman with type 1 diabetes.

The V and J genes are TRBV19 and TRBJ2-1; 10 bases align to TRBD1. V was clipped by 6 bases and J by 9 bases; unmatched bases: 11. Germline-derived CDR1 and CDR2 are LNHDA and SQIVND (reference sequence). The length of the CDR3 is 15 residues. The CDR3 bases are TGTGCCAGTAGCCAGAGGGGGACAGGGGCGGGTGAGCAGTTCTTC. As protein: CASSQRGTGAGEQFF.

This clone was seen more than once but under ten times. The rearrangement uses TRBV7-2 and TRBJ2-5; 7 nucleotides match TRBD2. From germline, CDR1 is SGHTA and CDR2 FQGNSA. Trimming cost V 5 bases and J 3 bases; bases outside gene matches: 6. The length of the CDR3 is 14 residues. CDR3 coding DNA: TGTGCCAGCAGCCACGGGACTACCAAAGAGACCCAGTACTTC. Protein product: CASSHGTTKETQYF.

The chain is built from TRBV19 and TRBJ2-7; TRBD2 is a possible D gene (7 bases). The V and J ends lost 6 bases and 5 bases respectively, with 14 bases between them. The CDR3 extends over 13 amino acids. Germline loops: CDR1 LNHDA, CDR2 SQIVND (reference sequence). CDR3 sequence (DNA): TGTGCCAGTAGGGTAACAGGGAGGGACGAGCAGTACTTC. Translating gives CASRVTGRDEQYF.

The chain employs TRBV20-1 and TRBJ1-1; 7 bases are a match to TRBD1. CDR1 and CDR2 (germline): DFQATT, SNEGSKA (reference sequence). CDR3 length equals 11 residues. V shed 8 bases and J 5 bases; nucleotides not matched to a gene: 5. For the CDR3, the DNA is TGCAGTTACGACAGGGAGACTGAAGCTTTCTTT. It codes for CSYDRETEAFF.

This clone has more than one count but fewer than ten. This rearrangement joins TRBV30 to TRBJ1-2; the D gene is possibly TRBD1 (5 bases). CDR3 length equals 13 residues. Germline V lookup: CDR1 GTSNPN, CDR2 SVGIG (reference sequence). The V and J ends lost 4 bases and 7 bases respectively, with 16 bases between them. CDR3 loop: CAWTSRRGVGYTF. DNA of the CDR3: TGTGCCTGGACATCGCGGCGGGGGGTTGGCTACACCTTC. Looking up the rest from reference TRBV30 and TRBJ1-2 gives the full variable domain: SQTIHQWPATLVQPVGSPLSLECTVEGTSNPNLYWYRQAAGRGLQLLFYSVGIGQISSEVPQNLSASRPQDRQFILSSKKLLLSDSGFYLCAWTSRRGVGYTFGSGTRLTVV.

This clone turned up a few times. The chain carries TRBV7-2 and TRBJ2-5; 8 bases are shared with TRBD2. V shed 2 bases, J shed 1 base, and the junction held 9 bases outside the gene matches. The CDR3 contains 17 residues. Germline lookup yields CDR1 SGHTA and CDR2 FQGNSA. DNA of the CDR3: TGTGCCAGCAGCTTATGGGGGACTAGAATGGGCCAAGAGACCCAGTACTTC. It is translated as CASSLWGTRMGQETQYF.

This clone was seen only a few times. In DNA, the CDR3 is TGCGCCAGCAGCCAAGGGACACCTTTTTATGGCTACACCTTC. Translation gives CASSQGTPFYGYTF. V usage is TRBV4-3 and J usage is TRBJ1-2; perhaps TRBD1 as D (5 bases). The V gene's germline CDR1 is LGHNA and CDR2 YSLEER. V gave up 1 base and J gave up 5 bases, with 11 bases separating them. The CDR3 length is 14 residues.

This chain uses TRBV9 with TRBJ2-7; 9 bases align to TRBD2. V lost 0 bases to trimming and J lost 6 bases; unmatched junction nucleotides: 7. Germline lookup yields CDR1 SGDLS and CDR2 YYNGEE. The CDR3 covers 15 residues. The DNA of the CDR3 is TGTGCCAGCAGCGTAGACGGGACTAGCCCCCTCGAGCAGTACTTC. Protein: CASSVDGTSPLEQYF. Filled out from reference TRBV9 and TRBJ2-7, the complete variable domain reads DSGVTQTPKHLITATGQRVTLRCSPRSGDLSVYWYQQSLDQGLQFLIQYYNGEERAKGNILERFSAQQFPDLHSELNLSSLELGDSALYFCASSVDGTSPLEQYFGPGTRLTVT.

In its sample, this clone was seen a few times. The chain carries TRBV7-9 and TRBJ1-4; no reliable D call. This CDR3 contains 15 residues. V was cut by 4 bases and J by 4 bases, with 13 bases left in between. The germline V gene encodes CDR1 SEHNR and CDR2 FQNEAQ (reference sequence). The CDR3 nucleotides read TGTGCCAGCAGCTCGCAGGCCCCCAATAATGAAAAACTGTTTTTT. It codes for CASSSQAPNNEKLFF.